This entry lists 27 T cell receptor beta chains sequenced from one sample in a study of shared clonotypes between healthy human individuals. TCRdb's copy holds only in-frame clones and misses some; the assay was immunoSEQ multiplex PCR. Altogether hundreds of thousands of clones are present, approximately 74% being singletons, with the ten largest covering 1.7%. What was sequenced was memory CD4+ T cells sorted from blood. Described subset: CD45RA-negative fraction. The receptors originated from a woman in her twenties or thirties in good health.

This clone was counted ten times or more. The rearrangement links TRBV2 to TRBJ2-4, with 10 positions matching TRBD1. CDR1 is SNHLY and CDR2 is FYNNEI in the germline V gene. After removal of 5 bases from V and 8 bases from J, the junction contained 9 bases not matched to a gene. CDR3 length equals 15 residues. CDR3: CASSSEGQGMDIQYF. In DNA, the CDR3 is TGTGCCAGCAGTTCGGAGGGACAGGGGATGGACATTCAGTACTTC.

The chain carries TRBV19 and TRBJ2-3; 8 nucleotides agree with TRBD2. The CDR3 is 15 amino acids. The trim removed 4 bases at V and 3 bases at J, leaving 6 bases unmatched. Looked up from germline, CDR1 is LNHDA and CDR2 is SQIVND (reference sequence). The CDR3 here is CASSTLSGRTDTQYF. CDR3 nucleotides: TGTGCCAGTAGTACCCTCAGCGGGAGAACAGATACGCAGTATTTT.

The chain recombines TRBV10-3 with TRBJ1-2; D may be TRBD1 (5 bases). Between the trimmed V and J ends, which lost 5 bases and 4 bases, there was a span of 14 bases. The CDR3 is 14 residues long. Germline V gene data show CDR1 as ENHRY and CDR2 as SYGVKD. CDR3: CAISPSGTAYGYTF. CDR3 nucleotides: TGTGCCATCAGTCCATCCGGGACGGCCTATGGCTACACCTTC.

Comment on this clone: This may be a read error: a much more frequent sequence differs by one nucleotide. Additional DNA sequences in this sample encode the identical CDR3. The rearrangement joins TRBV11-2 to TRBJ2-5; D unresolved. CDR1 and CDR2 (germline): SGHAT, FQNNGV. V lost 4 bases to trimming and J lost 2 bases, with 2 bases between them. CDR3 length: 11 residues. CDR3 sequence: CASSYQETQYF. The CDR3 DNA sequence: TGTGCCAGCAGCTATCAAGAGACCCAGTACTTC.

The CDR3 DNA is TGTGCCAGCAGCTTAGCGGGGGACCGCGGGCTTAACACCGGGGAGCTGTTTTTT. Translated: CASSLAGDRGLNTGELFF. This rearrangement joins TRBV7-3 to TRBJ2-2; the match to TRBD2 covers 7 bases. With 2 bases clipped from V and 2 bases from J, the junction kept 11 bases outside the gene matches. Per germline, CDR1 SGHTA and CDR2 FQGTGA. This CDR3 has 18 amino acids.

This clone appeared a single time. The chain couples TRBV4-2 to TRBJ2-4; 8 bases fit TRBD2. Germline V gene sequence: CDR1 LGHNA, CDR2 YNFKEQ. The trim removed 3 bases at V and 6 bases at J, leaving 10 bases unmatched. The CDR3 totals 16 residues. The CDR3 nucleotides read TGTGCCAGCAGCCAGGCAACGGGAGGGCCGATAAACATTCAGTACTTC. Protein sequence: CASSQATGGPINIQYF.

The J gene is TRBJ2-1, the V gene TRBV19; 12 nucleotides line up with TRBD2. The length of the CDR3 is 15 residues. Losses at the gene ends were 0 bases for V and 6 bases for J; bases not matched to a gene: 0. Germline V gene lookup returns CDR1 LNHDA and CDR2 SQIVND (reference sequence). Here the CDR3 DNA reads TGTGCCAGTAGTATAGAGGGACTAGCGGGCAATGAGCAGTTCTTC. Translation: CASSIEGLAGNEQFF.

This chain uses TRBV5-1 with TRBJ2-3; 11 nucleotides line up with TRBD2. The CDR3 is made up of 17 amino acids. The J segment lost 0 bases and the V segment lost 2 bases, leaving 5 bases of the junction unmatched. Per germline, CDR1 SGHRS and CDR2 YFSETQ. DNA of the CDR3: TGCGCCAGCAGCTTAGGACTAGCGGGTACTAGCACAGATACGCAGTATTTT. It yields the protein CASSLGLAGTSTDTQYF.

This CDR3 is CASRSPLGGTGGAVGEQFF. DNA of the CDR3: TGTGCCAGCAGATCACCCCTTGGGGGGACAGGGGGCGCGGTGGGTGAGCAGTTCTTC. The chain has TRBV28 and TRBJ2-1; 12 nucleotides align to TRBD1. V shed 6 bases and J 9 bases; nucleotides not matched to a gene: 21. The CDR3 length is 19 residues. CDR1 and CDR2 (germline): MDHEN, SYDVKM.

The CDR3: CASSLKQESYGYTF. For the CDR3, the DNA is TGTGCCAGCTCACTTAAACAGGAATCCTATGGCTACACCTTC. The rearrangement links TRBV18 to TRBJ1-2; D might be TRBD1 (5 bases). The V and J ends lost 4 bases and 4 bases respectively, with 13 bases between them. From germline, CDR1 is KGHSH and CDR2 LQKENI. This CDR3 comprises 14 residues.

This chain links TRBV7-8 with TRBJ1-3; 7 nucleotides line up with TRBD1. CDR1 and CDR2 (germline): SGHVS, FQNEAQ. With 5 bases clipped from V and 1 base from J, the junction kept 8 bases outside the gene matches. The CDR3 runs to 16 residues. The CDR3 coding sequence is TGTGCCAGCAGCAGACAGGGCTCTTGGTCTGGAAACACCATATATTTT. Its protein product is CASSRQGSWSGNTIYF.

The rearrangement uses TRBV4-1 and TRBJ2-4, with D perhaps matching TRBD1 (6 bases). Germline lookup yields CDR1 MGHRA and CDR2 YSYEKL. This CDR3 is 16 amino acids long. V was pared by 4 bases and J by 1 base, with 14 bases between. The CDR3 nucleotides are TGCGCCAGCAGCCTCACTAGAGGGGGTGCCAAAAACATTCAGTACTTC. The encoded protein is CASSLTRGGAKNIQYF.

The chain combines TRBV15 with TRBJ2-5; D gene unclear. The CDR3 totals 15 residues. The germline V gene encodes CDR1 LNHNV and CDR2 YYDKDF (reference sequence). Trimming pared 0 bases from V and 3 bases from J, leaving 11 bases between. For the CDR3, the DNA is TGTGCCACCAGCAGAGATTTATCCGGAGAAGAGACCCAGTACTTC. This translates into CATSRDLSGEETQYF.

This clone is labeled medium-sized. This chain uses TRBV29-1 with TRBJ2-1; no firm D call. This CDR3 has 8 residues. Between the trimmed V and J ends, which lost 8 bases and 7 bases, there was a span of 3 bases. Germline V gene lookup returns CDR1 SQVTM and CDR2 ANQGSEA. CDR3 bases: TGCAGCATAAATGAGCAGTTCTTC. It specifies CSINEQFF.

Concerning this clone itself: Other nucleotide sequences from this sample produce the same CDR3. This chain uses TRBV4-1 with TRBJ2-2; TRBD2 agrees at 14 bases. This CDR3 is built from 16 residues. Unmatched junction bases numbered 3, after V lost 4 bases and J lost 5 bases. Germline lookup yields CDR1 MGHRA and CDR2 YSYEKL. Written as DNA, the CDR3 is TGCGCCAGCAGCCGCGGACTAGCGGGAGGTACCGGGGAGCTGTTTTTT. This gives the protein CASSRGLAGGTGELFF.

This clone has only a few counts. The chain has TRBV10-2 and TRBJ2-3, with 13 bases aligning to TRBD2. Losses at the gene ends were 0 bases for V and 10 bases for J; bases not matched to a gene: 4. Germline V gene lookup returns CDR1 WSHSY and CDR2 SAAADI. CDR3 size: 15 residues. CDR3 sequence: CASSESGTSGDPQYF. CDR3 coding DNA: TGCGCCAGCAGTGAGTCGGGGACTAGCGGGGATCCGCAGTATTTT.

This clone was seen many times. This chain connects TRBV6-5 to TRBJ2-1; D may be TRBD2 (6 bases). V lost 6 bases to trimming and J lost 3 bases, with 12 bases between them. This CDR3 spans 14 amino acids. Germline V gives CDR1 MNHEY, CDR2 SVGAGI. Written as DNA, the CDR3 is TGTGCCAGCAGAGAGCCGGGAGACTACAATGAGCAGTTCTTC. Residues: CASREPGDYNEQFF.

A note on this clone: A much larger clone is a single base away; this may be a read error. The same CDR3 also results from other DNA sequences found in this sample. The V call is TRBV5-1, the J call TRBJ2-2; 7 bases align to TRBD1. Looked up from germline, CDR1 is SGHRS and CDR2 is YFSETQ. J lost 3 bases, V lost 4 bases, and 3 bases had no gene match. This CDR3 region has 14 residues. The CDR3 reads CASSLGTDTGELFF. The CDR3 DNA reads TGCGCCAGCAGCCTAGGGACAGACACCGGGGAGCTGTTTTTT.

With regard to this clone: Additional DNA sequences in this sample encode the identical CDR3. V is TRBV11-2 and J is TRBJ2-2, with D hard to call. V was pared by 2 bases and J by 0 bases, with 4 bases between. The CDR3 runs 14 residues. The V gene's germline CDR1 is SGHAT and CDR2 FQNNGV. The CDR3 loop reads CASSLPPNTGELFF. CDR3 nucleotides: TGTGCCAGCAGCTTACCGCCGAACACCGGGGAGCTGTTTTTT.

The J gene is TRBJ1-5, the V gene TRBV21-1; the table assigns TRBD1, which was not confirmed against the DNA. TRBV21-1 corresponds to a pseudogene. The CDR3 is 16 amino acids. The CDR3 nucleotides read TGTGCCAGCAGCAAAGACGAGGGGACATGGGGTCAGCCCCAGCATTTT. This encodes CASSKDEGTWGQPQHF.

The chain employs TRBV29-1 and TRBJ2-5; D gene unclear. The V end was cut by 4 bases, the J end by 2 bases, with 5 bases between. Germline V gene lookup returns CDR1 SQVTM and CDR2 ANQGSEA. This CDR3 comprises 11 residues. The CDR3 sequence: CSVARQETQYF. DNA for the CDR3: TGCAGCGTTGCTCGGCAAGAGACCCAGTACTTC.

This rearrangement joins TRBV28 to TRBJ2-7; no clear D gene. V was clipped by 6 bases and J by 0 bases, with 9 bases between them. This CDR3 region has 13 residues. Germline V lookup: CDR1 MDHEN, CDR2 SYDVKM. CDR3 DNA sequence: TGTGCCAGCAGGAACGGTGCCTCCTACGAGCAGTACTTC. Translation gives CASRNGASYEQYF.

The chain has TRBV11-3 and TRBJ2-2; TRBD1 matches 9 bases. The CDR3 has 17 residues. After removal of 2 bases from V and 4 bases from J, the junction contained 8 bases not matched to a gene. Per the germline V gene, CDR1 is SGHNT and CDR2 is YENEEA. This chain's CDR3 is CASSLTPDRGGTGELFF. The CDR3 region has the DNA TGTGCCAGCAGCTTAACACCGGACAGGGGTGGCACCGGGGAGCTGTTTTTT.

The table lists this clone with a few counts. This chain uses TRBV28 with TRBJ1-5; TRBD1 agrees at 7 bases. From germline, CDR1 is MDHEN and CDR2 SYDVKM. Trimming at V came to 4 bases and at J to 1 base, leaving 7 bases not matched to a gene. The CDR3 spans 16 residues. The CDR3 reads CASSSTGWSSNQPQHF. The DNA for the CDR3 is TGTGCCAGCAGTTCGACAGGGTGGAGCAGCAATCAGCCCCAGCATTTT.

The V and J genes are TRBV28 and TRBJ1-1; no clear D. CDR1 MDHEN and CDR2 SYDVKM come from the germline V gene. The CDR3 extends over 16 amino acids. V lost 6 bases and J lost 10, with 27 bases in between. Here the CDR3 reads CASSLPFAEKDRRAFF. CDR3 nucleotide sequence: TGTGCCAGCAGCCTGCCTTTTGCCGAGAAGGACCGGAGAGCTTTCTTT.

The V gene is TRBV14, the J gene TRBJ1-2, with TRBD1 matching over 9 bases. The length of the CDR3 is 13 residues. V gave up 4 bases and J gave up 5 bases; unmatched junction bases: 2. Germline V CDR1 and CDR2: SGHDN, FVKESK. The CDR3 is CASSRTGDYGYTF. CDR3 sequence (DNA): TGTGCCAGCAGCCGGACAGGGGATTATGGCTACACCTTC.

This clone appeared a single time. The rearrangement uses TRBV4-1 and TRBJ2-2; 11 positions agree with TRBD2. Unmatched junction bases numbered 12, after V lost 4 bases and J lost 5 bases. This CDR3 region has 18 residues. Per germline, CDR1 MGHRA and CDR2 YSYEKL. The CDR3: CASSPYGTSGSLTGELFF. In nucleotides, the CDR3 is TGCGCCAGCAGCCCCTACGGGACTAGCGGATCATTAACCGGGGAGCTGTTTTTT.